Each of the 17 T cell receptor beta chains below was sequenced from the same sample in a study of vaccination effects on CD4 cells after COVID-19. These TCRs' antigens remain unknown. Clones were read by immunoSEQ multiplex PCR, and TCRdb kept only the in-frame ones, dropping some. The sample records 50,000 to 75,000 clones, over 65% being singletons. On roughly day 10 of culture, CD4+ T cells were separated out. Sequenced here: CD4+ T cells from PBMCs cultured without peptide, sampled before COVID-19 vaccination. These receptors all come from a human donor who received a COVID-19 vaccine.

J is TRBJ1-5 and V is TRBV4-2; D not resolved. The V end lost 0 bases, the J end lost 3 bases, and 12 bases lay between the germline ends. Germline loops: CDR1 LGHNA, CDR2 YNFKEQ. This CDR3 has 16 amino acids. CDR3 coding DNA: TGTGCCAGCAGCCAAGATTATAGCAAGGACAATCAGCCCCAGCATTTT. This codes for CASSQDYSKDNQPQHF.

The chain couples TRBV7-9 to TRBJ2-3, with 8 bases identical to TRBD1. The CDR3 has 17 amino acids. CDR1 and CDR2 (germline): SEHNR, FQNEAQ (reference sequence). The ends lost 5 bases at V and 5 bases at J; junction bases unmatched: 15. The CDR3 loop reads CASSPSNGQGDRDTQYF. CDR3 DNA: TGTGCCAGCAGCCCGAGTAATGGACAGGGAGATCGAGATACGCAGTATTTT.

The chain has TRBV6-6 and TRBJ2-5; 8 bases match TRBD2. J gave up 7 bases and V 7 bases, and 5 bases lay outside the gene matches. The CDR3 runs 12 residues. The germline gives CDR1 MNHNY, CDR2 SVGAGI (reference sequence). The CDR3 protein is CASTGGLATQYF. Written as DNA, the CDR3 is TGTGCCAGCACCGGCGGACTAGCGACCCAGTACTTC.

This clone was counted a single time. The chain couples TRBV11-1 to TRBJ2-7; D is perhaps TRBD2 (6 bases). Germline CDR1 SGHAT, CDR2 FQDESV (reference sequence). Trimming cost V 3 bases and J 3 bases, with 9 bases left between them. The CDR3 length is 13 residues. The CDR3 DNA reads TGTGCCAGCAGCTTGGGCGGGAACTACGAGCAGTACGTC. This encodes CASSLGGNYEQYV.

The V and J genes are TRBV3-1 (or the pseudogene TRBV3-2) and TRBJ2-7, with D tentatively TRBD1 (6 bases). This CDR3 region has 12 residues. V was shortened by 4 bases and J by 9 bases, with 13 bases between the two germline ends. Germline CDR1 reads LGHDT; CDR2 reads YNNKEL (reference sequence). The CDR3 DNA reads as TGTGCCAGCAGCCTCATAGGACAGAGGCAGTACGTC. It translates to CASSLIGQRQYV.

V gene TRBV5-6 combines with J gene TRBJ2-2; D unclear. The CDR3 runs to 15 residues. Germline CDR1 reads SGHDT; CDR2 reads YYEEEE. Trimming shortened V by 3 bases and J by 6 bases, and 15 bases separated the two germline ends. For the CDR3, the DNA is TGTGCCAGCAGCTCCCTGGGGTTCGTGCCCGGGGAGCTGTTTTTT. Encoded protein: CASSSLGFVPGELFF.

The chain joins TRBV5-1 to TRBJ2-1, with 8 positions matching TRBD1. After removal of 2 bases from V and 3 bases from J, the junction contained 1 base not matched to a gene. The CDR3 loop spans 14 amino acids. Germline CDR1 is SGHRS and CDR2 is YFSETQ. Here the CDR3 reads CASSLQGGYNEQFF. Written as DNA, the CDR3 is TGCGCCAGCAGCTTACAGGGGGGCTACAATGAGCAGTTCTTC.

The chain links TRBV6-5 to TRBJ1-2, with a possible D match to TRBD1 (6 bases). From germline, CDR1 is MNHEY and CDR2 SVGAGI. The length of the CDR3 is 14 residues. V was clipped by 4 bases and J by 0 bases, with 9 bases between them. The CDR3 loop reads CASSSSGANYGYTF. CDR3 nucleotide sequence: TGTGCCAGCAGTTCCTCAGGGGCTAACTATGGCTACACCTTC.

This clone has only a few counts. J is TRBJ1-5 and V is TRBV2; 8 bases line up with TRBD1. The CDR3 sequence is 14 residues long. CDR1 SNHLY and CDR2 FYNNEI come from the germline V gene. Unmatched junction bases numbered 3, after V lost 6 bases and J lost 2 bases. The CDR3: CASRGQVGNQPQHF. CDR3 nucleotide sequence: TGTGCCAGCAGGGGACAGGTCGGCAATCAGCCCCAGCATTTT.

The gene calls are TRBV21-1 and TRBJ2-1; the table gives TRBD2 as D, unverified against the DNA. TRBV21-1 is a documented pseudogene. This CDR3 comprises 18 residues. This CDR3 is CASSKIRPEGRERYEQFF. The CDR3 DNA reads TGTGCCAGCAGCAAGATTCGGCCAGAAGGCCGCGAGCGGTATGAGCAGTTCTTC.

This rearrangement joins TRBV18 to TRBJ1-2; 7 nucleotides align to TRBD1. The CDR3 contains 13 residues. CDR1 is KGHSH, CDR2 LQKENI, per germline. The V segment lost 6 bases and the J segment 4 bases; nucleotides outside the gene matches: 5. The CDR3 bases are TGTGCCAGCTCCCCGACAGGGCCCTATGGCTACACCTTC. This encodes CASSPTGPYGYTF.

The chain is built from TRBV18 and TRBJ2-1; D unclear. Germline values: CDR1 KGHSH, CDR2 LQKENI. V dropped 2 bases and J dropped 1 base, with 6 bases sitting between them. The CDR3 has 14 amino acids. The CDR3 protein is CASSPVRSYNEQFF. The CDR3 DNA is TGTGCCAGCTCACCAGTTCGGTCCTACAATGAGCAGTTCTTC.

CDR3 sequence (DNA): TGTGCTAGTGGTTTTGCGGGGACGGATACGCAGTATTTT. Translating it yields CASGFAGTDTQYF. This chain uses TRBV12-5 with TRBJ2-3, with a tentative D call TRBD2 (6 bases). CDR1 is LGHNT, CDR2 FRNRAP, per germline. CDR3 length: 13 residues. The V end was cut by 3 bases, the J end by 6 bases, with 10 bases between. Together with reference TRBV12-5 and TRBJ2-3, the CDR3 gives the full variable domain: DARVTQTPRHKVTEMGQEVTMRCQPILGHNTVFWYRQTMMQGLELLAYFRNRAPLDDSGMPKDRFSAEMPDATLATLKIQPSEPRDSAVYFCASGFAGTDTQYFGPGTRLTVL.

The chain couples TRBV20-1 to TRBJ2-1, with no clear D. The V and J ends lost 1 base and 15 bases respectively, with 7 bases between them. In germline, CDR1 is DFQATT, CDR2 SNEGSKA (reference sequence). The CDR3 consists of 9 residues. The CDR3 region is CSARGVPFF. DNA for the CDR3: TGCAGTGCTAGAGGCGTACCGTTCTTC.

The J gene is TRBJ2-1, the V gene TRBV9, with D perhaps being TRBD1 or TRBD2 (5 bases each). The V gene's germline CDR1 is SGDLS and CDR2 YYNGEE. Trimming took off 2 bases at V and 0 bases at J, with 15 bases between the two ends. CDR3 length: 17 amino acids. CDR3 sequence (DNA): TGTGCCAGCAGCGTGTTCGGGGCGATTAGCTCCTACAATGAGCAGTTCTTC. Encoded protein: CASSVFGAISSYNEQFF.

The chain employs TRBV25-1 and TRBJ1-2; D uncertain. The CDR3 totals 14 residues. The V end was cut by 3 bases, the J end by 5 bases, with 13 bases between. The germline CDR1 and CDR2 sequences are MGHDK and SYGVNS. CDR3 protein: CASSDAAGKYGYTF. CDR3 nucleotides: TGTGCCAGCAGTGATGCGGCGGGGAAATATGGCTACACCTTC.

In its sample, this clone was seen once. The genes are TRBV18 and TRBJ1-3; a possible D gene is TRBD1 (5 bases). Germline V gene lookup returns CDR1 KGHSH and CDR2 LQKENI. The CDR3 is 14 residues long. V lost 5 bases to trimming and J lost 1 base, with 9 bases between them. The CDR3 loop is CASSEQDSGNTIYF. In nucleotides, the CDR3 is TGTGCCAGCTCAGAACAGGATTCTGGAAACACCATATATTTT.